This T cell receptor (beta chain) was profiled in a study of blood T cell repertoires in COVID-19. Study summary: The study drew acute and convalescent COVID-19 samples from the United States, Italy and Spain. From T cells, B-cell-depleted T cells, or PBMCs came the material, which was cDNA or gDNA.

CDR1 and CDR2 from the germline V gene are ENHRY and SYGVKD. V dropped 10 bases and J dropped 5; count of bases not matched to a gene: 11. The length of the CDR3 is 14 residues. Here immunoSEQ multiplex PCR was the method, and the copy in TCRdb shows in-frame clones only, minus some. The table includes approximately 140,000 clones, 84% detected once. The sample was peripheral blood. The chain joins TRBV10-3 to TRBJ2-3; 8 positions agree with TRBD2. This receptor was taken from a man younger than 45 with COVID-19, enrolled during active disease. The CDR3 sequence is CATGTSRGEDTQYF. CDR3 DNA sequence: TGTGCCACCGGGACTAGTCGAGGTGAAGATACGCAGTATTTT.